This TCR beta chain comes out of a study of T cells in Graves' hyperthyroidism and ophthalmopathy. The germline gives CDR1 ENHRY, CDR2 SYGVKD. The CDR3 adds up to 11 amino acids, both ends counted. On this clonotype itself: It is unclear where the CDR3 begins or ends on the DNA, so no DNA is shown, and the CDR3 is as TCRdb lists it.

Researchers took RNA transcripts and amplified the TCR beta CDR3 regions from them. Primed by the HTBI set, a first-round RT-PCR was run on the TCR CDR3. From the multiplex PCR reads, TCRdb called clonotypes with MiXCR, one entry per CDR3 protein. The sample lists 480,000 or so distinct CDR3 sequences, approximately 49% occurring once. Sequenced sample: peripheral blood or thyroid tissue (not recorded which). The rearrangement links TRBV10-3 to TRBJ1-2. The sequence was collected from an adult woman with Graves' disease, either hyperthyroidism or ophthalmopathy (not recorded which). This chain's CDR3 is CAISVGIGNTF.